This TCR beta chain is from a study of Ad26.COV2.S vaccination and SARS-CoV-2 variants. Treatment given: some 20 received Ad26.COV2.S at low or high dose, single or two shots; about 5 received placebo; per-sample allocation not given. The samples date from day 63 after the first vaccine or placebo injection. Trimming stripped 2 bases from V and 4 bases from J, with 9 bases between. The CDR3 consists of 13 residues. CDR1 is SGHAT and CDR2 is FQNNGV in the germline V gene. The data were produced by immunoSEQ multiplex PCR, yet TCRdb's version contains in-frame clones alone and is incomplete. The table lists about 440,000 clones, 80% to 95% of them singletons.

This clonotype was obtained from a person between 18 and 60 years old who received the Ad26.COV2.S COVID-19 vaccine or a placebo. The specimen comprised peripheral blood, sampled in a trial of Ad26.COV2.S vaccine versus placebo. The chain employs TRBV11-2 and TRBJ2-7; D might be TRBD1 (6 bases). CDR3 DNA: TGTGCCAGCAGCTTACTCCAGGGGTACGAGCAGTACTTC. Its translation is CASSLLQGYEQYF.